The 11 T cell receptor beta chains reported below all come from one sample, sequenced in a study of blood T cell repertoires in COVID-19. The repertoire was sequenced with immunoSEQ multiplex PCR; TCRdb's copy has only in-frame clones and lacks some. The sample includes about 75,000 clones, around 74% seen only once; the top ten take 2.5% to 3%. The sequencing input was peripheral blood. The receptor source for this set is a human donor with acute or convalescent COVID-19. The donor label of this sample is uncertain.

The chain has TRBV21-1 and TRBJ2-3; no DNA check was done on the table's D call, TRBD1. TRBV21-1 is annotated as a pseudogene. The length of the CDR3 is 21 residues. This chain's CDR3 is CASTPQGSSYRDIPSTDTQYF. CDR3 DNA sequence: TGTGCCAGCACCCCACAGGGGTCGAGCTATCGGGATATCCCTAGCACAGATACGCAGTATTTT.

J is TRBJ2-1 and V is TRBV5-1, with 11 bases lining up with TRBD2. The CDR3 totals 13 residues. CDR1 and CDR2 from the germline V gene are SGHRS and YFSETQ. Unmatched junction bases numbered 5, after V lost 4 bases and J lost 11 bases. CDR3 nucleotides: TGCGCCAGCAGCCTAGGGACTAGCGGACAGCAGTTCTTC. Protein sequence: CASSLGTSGQQFF. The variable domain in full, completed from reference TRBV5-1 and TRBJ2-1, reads KAGVTQTPRYLIKTRGQQVTLSCSPISGHRSVSWYQQTPGQGLQFLFEYFSETQRNKGNFPGRFSGRQFSNSRSEMNVSTLELGDSALYLCASSLGTSGQQFFGPGTRLTVL.

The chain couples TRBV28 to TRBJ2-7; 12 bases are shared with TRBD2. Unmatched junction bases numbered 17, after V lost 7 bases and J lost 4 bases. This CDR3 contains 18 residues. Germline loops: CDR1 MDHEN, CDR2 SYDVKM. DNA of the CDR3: TGTGCCAGCAACAGCCGTCTAGCGGGAGGGAGGGGGTCATACGAGCAGTACTTC. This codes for CASNSRLAGGRGSYEQYF.

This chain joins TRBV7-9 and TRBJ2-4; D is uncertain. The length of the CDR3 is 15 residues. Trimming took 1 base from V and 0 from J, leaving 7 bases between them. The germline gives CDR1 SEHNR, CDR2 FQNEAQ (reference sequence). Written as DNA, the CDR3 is TGTGCCAGCAGCTTAGACACCTTAGCCAAAAACATTCAGTACTTC. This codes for CASSLDTLAKNIQYF.

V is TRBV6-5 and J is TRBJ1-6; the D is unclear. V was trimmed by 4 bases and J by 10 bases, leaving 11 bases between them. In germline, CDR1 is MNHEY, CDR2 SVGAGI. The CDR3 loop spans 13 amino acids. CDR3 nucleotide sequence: TGTGCCAGCAGTTTACAAGGAGGGTCACCCCTCCACTTT. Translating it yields CASSLQGGSPLHF.

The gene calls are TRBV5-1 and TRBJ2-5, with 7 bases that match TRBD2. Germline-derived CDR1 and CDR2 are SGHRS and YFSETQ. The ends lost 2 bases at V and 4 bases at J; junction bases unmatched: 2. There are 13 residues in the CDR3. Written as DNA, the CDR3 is TGCGCCAGCAGCTTTGGGAGGGGAGAGACCCAGTACTTC. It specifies CASSFGRGETQYF.

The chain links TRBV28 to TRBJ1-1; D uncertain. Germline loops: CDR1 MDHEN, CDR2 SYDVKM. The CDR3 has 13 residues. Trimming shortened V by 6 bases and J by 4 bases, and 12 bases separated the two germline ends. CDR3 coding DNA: TGTGCCAGCAGCCGGGCGGGGAGCACTGAAGCTTTCTTT. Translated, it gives CASSRAGSTEAFF.

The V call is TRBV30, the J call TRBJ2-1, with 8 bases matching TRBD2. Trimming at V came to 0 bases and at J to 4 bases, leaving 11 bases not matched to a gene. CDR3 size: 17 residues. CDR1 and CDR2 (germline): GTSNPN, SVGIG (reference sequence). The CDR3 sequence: CAWSVLRLLAVYNEQFF. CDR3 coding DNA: TGTGCCTGGAGTGTACTAAGGTTACTAGCGGTTTACAATGAGCAGTTCTTC.

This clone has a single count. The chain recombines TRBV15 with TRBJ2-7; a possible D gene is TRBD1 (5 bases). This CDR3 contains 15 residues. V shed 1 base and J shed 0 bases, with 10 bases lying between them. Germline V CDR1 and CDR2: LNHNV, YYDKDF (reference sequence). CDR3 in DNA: TGTGCCACCAGCAGAGGAAAAGACAGCTCCTACGAGCAGTACGTC. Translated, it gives CATSRGKDSSYEQYV.

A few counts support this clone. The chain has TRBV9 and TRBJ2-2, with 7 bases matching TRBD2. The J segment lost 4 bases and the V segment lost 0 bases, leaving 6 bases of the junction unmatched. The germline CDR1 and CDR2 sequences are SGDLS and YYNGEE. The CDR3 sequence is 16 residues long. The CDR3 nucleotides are TGTGCCAGCAGCGTAGTGGTGGGAGGGCGCACCGGGGAGCTGTTTTTT. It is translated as CASSVVVGGRTGELFF.

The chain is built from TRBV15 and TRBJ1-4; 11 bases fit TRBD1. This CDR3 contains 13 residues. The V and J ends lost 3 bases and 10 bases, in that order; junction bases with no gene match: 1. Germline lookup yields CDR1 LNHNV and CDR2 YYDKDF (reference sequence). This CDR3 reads CATSSGTGGKLFF. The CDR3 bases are TGTGCCACCAGCAGTGGGACAGGGGGAAAACTGTTTTTT. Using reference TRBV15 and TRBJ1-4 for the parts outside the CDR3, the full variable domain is DAMVIQNPRYQVTQFGKPVTLSCSQTLNHNVMYWYQQKSSQAPKLLFHYYDKDFNNEADTPDNFQSRRPNTSFCFLDIRSPGLGDTAMYLCATSSGTGGKLFFGSGTQLSVL.